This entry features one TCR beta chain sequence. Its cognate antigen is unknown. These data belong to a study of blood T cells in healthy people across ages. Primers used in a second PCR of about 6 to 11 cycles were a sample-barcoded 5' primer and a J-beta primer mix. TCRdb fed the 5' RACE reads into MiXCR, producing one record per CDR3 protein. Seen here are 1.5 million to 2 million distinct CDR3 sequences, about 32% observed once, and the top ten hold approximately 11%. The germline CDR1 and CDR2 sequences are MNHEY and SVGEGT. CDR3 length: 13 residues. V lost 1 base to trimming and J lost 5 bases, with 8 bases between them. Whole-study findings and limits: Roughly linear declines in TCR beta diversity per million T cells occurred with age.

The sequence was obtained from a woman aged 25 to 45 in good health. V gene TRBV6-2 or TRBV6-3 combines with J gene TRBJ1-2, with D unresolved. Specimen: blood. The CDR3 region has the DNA TGTGCCAGCAGTTACTTGACGGATTATGGCTACACCTTC. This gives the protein CASSYLTDYGYTF.